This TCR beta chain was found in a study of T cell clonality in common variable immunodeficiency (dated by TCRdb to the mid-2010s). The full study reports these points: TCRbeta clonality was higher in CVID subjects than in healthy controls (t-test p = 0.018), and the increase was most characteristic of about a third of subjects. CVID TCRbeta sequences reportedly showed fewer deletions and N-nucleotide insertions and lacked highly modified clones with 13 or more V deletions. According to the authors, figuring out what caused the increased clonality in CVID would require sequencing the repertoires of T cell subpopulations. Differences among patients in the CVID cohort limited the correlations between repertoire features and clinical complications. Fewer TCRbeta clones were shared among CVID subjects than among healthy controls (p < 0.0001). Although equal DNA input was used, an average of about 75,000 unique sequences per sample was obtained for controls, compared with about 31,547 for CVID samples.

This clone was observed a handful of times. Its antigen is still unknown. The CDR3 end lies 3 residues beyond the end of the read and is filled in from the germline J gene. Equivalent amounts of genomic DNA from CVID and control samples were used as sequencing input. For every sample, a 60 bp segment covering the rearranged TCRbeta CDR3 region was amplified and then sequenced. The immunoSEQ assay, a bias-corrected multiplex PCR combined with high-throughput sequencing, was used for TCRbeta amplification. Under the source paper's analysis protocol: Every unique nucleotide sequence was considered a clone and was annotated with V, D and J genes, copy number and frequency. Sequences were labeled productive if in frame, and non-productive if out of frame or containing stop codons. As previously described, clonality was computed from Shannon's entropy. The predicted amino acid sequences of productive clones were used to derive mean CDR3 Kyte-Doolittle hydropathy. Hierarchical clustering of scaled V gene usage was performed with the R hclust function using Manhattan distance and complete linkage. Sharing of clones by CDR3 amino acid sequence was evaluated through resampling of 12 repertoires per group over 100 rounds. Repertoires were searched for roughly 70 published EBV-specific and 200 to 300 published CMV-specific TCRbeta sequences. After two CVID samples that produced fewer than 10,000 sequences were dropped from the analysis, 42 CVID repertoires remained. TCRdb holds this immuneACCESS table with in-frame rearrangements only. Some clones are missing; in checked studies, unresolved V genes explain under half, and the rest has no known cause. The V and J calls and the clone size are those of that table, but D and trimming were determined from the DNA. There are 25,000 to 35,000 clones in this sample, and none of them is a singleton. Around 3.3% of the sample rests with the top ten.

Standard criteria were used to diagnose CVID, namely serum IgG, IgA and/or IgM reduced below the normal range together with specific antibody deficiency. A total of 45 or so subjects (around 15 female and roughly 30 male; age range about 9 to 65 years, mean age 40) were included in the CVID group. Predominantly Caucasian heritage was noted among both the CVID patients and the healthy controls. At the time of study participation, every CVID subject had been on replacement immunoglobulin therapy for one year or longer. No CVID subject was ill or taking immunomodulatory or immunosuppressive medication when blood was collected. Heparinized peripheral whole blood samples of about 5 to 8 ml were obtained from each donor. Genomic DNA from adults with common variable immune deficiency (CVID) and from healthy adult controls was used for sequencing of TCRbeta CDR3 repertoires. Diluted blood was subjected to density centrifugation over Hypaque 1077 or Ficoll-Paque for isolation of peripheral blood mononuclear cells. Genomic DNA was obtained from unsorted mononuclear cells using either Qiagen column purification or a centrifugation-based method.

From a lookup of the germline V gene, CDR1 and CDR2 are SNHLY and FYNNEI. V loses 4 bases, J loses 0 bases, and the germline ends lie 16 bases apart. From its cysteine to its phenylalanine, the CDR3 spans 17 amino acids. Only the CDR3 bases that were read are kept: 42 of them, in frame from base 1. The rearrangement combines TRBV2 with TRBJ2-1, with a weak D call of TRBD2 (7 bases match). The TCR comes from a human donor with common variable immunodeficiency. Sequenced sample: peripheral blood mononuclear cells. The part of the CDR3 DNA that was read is TGTGCCAGCAGTGTTGAAGGGGGGGGCAGCTCCTACAATGAG. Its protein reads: CASSVEGGGSSYNE. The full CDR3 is CASSVEGGGSSYNEQFF.